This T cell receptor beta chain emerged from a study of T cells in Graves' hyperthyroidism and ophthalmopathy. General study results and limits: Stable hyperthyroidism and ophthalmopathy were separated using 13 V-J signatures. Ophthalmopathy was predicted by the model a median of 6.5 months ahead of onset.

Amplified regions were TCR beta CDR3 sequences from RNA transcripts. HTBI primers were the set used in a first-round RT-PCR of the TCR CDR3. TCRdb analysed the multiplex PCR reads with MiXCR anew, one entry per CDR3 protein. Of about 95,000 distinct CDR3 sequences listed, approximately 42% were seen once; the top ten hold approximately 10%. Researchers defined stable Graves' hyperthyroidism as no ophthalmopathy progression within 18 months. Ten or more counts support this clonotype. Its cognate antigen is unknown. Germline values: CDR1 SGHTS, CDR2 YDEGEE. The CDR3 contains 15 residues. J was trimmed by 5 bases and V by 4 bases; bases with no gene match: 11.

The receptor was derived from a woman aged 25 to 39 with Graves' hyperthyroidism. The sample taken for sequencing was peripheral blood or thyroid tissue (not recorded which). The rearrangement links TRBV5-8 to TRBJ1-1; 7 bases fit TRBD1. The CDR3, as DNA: TGTGCCAGCAGCCCTCGACAGGGCTGGGGAACTGAAGCTTTCTTT. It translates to CASSPRQGWGTEAFF.